These T cell receptor beta chains were read from a single sample in a study of cytomegalovirus exposure and HLA in healthy donors. Clones were read by immunoSEQ multiplex PCR, and TCRdb kept only the in-frame ones, dropping some. The sample includes 99,000 or so clones, roughly four fifths seen only once; the top ten take 3% to 4%. The sample comprised PBMCs. The receptor set was obtained from a female donor in good health and CMV-seropositive. CDR3s include the opening cysteine and the closing phenylalanine or tryptophan. The D gene is left open where the match is weak. Not every row has a clone size; where given, it reads once, few, many or a size class.

v_call	cdr3_length	j_call	clone_size	d_call	cdr3_aa	cdr3_nt
TRBV6-5	14	TRBJ2-3	.	.	CASSSSGRGDTQYF	TGTGCCAGCAGCTCCAGCGGGCGTGGAGATACGCAGTATTTT
TRBV5-1	15	TRBJ2-1	.	TRBD2	CASSSGLAVINEQFF	TGCGCCAGCAGCTCGGGACTAGCGGTGATCAATGAGCAGTTCTTC
TRBV5-1	15	TRBJ2-7	.	TRBD2	CASSLAASGTGEQYF	TGCGCCAGCAGCTTGGCAGCTAGCGGGACTGGCGAGCAGTACTTC
TRBV14	14	TRBJ2-1	.	TRBD2	CASSQDRGGNEQFF	TGTGCCAGCAGCCAAGATCGGGGGGGGAATGAGCAGTTCTTC
TRBV7-9	15	TRBJ2-2	.	.	CASSLGRVNTGELFF	TGTGCCAGCAGCTTAGGGAGAGTAAACACCGGGGAGCTGTTTTTT
TRBV5-8	16	TRBJ1-3	.	TRBD1	CASSLGTGFGRNTIYF	TGTGCCAGCAGCTTGGGGACAGGATTTGGCAGAAACACCATATATTTT
TRBV5-6	16	TRBJ1-2	.	TRBD1	CASSSTRQGANYGYTF	TGTGCCAGCAGCTCGACTCGACAGGGGGCCAACTATGGCTACACCTTC
TRBV19	14	TRBJ2-7	.	.	CASSFLGTPYEQYF	TGTGCCAGTAGTTTCCTCGGGACACCATACGAGCAGTACTTC
TRBV5-1	14	TRBJ1-3	.	.	CASSLTTNGNTIYF	TGCGCCAGCAGCTTGACTACAAATGGAAACACCATATATTTT
TRBV5-1	15	TRBJ2-2	.	TRBD1	CASSNGQGTTGELFF	TGCGCCAGCAGCAACGGACAGGGGACCACCGGGGAGCTGTTTTTT
TRBV15	15	TRBJ1-1	.	TRBD1	CATTVRDRGFGEAFF	TGTGCCACCACCGTCCGGGACAGGGGTTTTGGTGAAGCTTTCTTT
TRBV9	17	TRBJ2-3	.	TRBD2	CASSDIVVSGGADTQYF	TGTGCCAGCAGCGACATAGTCGTAAGCGGGGGGGCGGATACGCAGTATTTT
TRBV19	13	TRBJ1-2	.	TRBD1	CASSIDRGYGYTF	TGTGCCAGTAGTATAGACAGGGGGTATGGCTACACCTTC
TRBV4-1	15	TRBJ2-1	once	TRBD2	CASSQGGLEYNEQFF	TGCGCCAGCAGCCAAGGGGGACTAGAGTACAATGAGCAGTTCTTC
TRBV2	15	TRBJ2-6	.	.	CASSPDLAGANVLTF	TGTGCCAGCAGTCCGGACTTAGCTGGGGCCAACGTCCTGACTTTC
TRBV5-1	14	TRBJ1-1	.	.	CASSLGHRNTEAFF	TGCGCCAGCAGCTTGGGACATAGGAACACTGAAGCTTTCTTT